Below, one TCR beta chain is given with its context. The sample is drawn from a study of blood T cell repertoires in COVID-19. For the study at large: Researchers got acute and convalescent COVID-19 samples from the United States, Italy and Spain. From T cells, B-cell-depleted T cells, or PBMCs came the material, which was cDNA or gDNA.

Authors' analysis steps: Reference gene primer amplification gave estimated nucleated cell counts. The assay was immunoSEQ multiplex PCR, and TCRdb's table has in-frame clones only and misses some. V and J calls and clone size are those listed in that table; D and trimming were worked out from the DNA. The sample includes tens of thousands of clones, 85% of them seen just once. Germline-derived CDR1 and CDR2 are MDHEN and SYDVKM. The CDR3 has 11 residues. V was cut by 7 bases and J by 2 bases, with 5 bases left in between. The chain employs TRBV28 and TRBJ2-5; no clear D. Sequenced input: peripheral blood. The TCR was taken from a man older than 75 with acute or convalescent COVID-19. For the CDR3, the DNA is TGTGCCAGCACTTCTCAAGAGACCCAGTACTTC. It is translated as CASTSQETQYF.